This TCR beta chain was sequenced during a study of T-cell memory formation after mild COVID-19. Trimming took 6 bases from V and 4 from J, leaving 13 bases between them. This CDR3 spans 15 amino acids. The germline V gene has CDR1 SEHNR and CDR2 FQNEAQ (reference sequence). This clonotype was detected a few times. TCR alpha and TCR beta cDNA libraries carrying sample barcodes and UMIs were produced by 5'RACE using constant-segment primers. TCRdb itself ran the 5' RACE reads through MiXCR, one entry per CDR3 protein. The table lists 150,000 to 200,000 distinct CDR3 sequences, 11% of them singletons. The clonotype was recovered from a man aged 18 to 30 who had mild COVID-19 (a few samples of this study predate the infection). Cell type and time point are not known. The sample comprised PBMCs or a T cell subset sorted from them (not recorded which). The genes are TRBV7-9 and TRBJ1-6; D remains ambiguous. CDR3 region: CASRTTGVYNSPLHF. CDR3 nucleotides: TGTGCCAGCAGGACAACCGGGGTTTATAATTCACCCCTCCACTTT.